The rows below give T cell receptor beta chains drawn from one sample of a study of T cell responses to AZD1222 COVID-19 vaccine. Sequencing was performed with immunoSEQ multiplex PCR; in TCRdb, only in-frame clones are kept and a portion is missing. This sample has about 150,000 clones, with approximately 90% found just once. The starting material was peripheral blood, obtained 28 days after the second AZD1222 dose. Receptors originate from an adult who received the AZD1222 COVID-19 vaccine. Both conserved end residues are part of each CDR3. D genes are given only for firm matches. A clone size is listed for some rows: how often the clone was seen (once, few, many), or a class if it is expanded.

TRBJ1-4 | . | TRBV6-5 | . | TGTGCCAGCTCTTCCGCCGAAAAACTGTTTTTT | CASSSAEKLFF
TRBJ2-1 | . | TRBV2 | . | TGTGCCAGCAGGTCATGGGGCGGGCACAATGAGCAGTTCTTC | CASRSWGGHNEQFF
TRBJ2-1 | . | TRBV6-5 | . | TGTGCCAGCGGTATTACAGGGAGCTCCTACAATGAGCAGTTCTTC | CASGITGSSYNEQFF
TRBJ2-1 | . | TRBV12-5 | . | TGTGCTTGCGGACAGATCGCCAATGAGCAGTTCTTC | CACGQIANEQFF
TRBJ1-4 | TRBD1 | TRBV4-3 | . | TGCGCCAGCAGCCAAGCACTCACAGGGGGACCTAATGAAAAACTGTTTTTT | CASSQALTGGPNEKLFF
TRBJ2-5 | TRBD2 | TRBV15 | . | TGTGCCACCAGCATATCACGATCTAGCGGCCAAGAGACCCAGTACTTC | CATSISRSSGQETQYF
TRBJ2-7 | . | TRBV6-2/TRBV6-3 | . | TGTGCCAGCAGTTGGGACTTACGAGCCTACGAGCAGTACTTC | CASSWDLRAYEQYF
TRBJ2-1 | TRBD2 | TRBV5-1 | once | TGCGCCAGCAGCTTGGAATCGGGGAGGGATGAGCAGTTCTTC | CASSLESGRDEQFF
TRBJ1-1 | . | TRBV30 | . | TGTGCCTGGAGTGTATCGGGTGGCACTGAAGCTTTCTTT | CAWSVSGGTEAFF
TRBJ1-2 | TRBD1 | TRBV30 | . | TGTGCCTGGAGGACCCTCGGACAGGGCGGAAGGCACACCTTC | CAWRTLGQGGRHTF
TRBJ2-7 | TRBD2 | TRBV24-1 | . | TGTGCCACCAGCTCATTGCGACTAGCGGGAGTTTTGTACTTC | CATSSLRLAGVLYF
TRBJ2-7 | TRBD1 | TRBV27 | . | TGTGCCAGCAGTTTCCGGGACAGGGGGGACGAGCAGTACTTC | CASSFRDRGDEQYF
TRBJ2-5 | TRBD2 | TRBV5-1 | . | TGCGCCAGCAGCCTGGGGACTAGCGGACAAGAGACCCAGTACTTC | CASSLGTSGQETQYF
TRBJ2-1 | . | TRBV5-6 | once | TGTGCCAGCAGCTTGGCGCGGGGTTACAATGAGCAGTTCTTC | CASSLARGYNEQFF
TRBJ2-3 | TRBD1 | TRBV19 | . | TGTGCCAGTAGTATCCCGACAGGGGGCGTCGCAGATACGCAGTATTTT | CASSIPTGGVADTQYF
TRBJ2-7 | . | TRBV4-2 | . | TGTGCCAGCAGCCAGGAACTGAGCCGCCGGATGGAGCAGTACTTC | CASSQELSRRMEQYF
TRBJ2-5 | TRBD1 | TRBV5-1 | . | TGCGCCAGCAGCTTGAGTCCACAGGGGGCGAGAGAGACCCAGTACTTC | CASSLSPQGARETQYF